The source of this TCR beta chain is a study of response to subunit inactivated influenza vaccine. CDR1 and CDR2 from the germline V gene are SGHTA and FQGNSA. V was cut by 0 bases and J by 4 bases, with 10 bases left in between. The CDR3 runs 14 residues. From the RT-PCR reads, TCRdb called clonotypes with MiXCR, one entry per CDR3 protein. Among 550,000 to 800,000 distinct CDR3 sequences, approximately 13% were seen once, and the ten largest hold less than 7%. Study outcomes and limitations: Each seasonal flu vaccination may recruit only limited new T cells, authors suggested.

Note on this clonotype: Its specificity is not known.

Sequenced here: PBMCs from blood, sampled less than 15 days before vaccination. V usage is TRBV7-2 and J usage is TRBJ2-7; D is possibly TRBD1 or TRBD2 (5 bases each). The origin of this receptor is a middle-aged man who received an inactivated influenza vaccine. CDR3: CASSLAGKGYEQYF. CDR3 DNA: TGTGCCAGCAGCTTAGCCGGGAAGGGGTACGAGCAGTACTTC. Full variable domain (outside the CDR3, taken from reference TRBV7-2 and TRBJ2-7): GAGVSQSPSNKVTEKGKDVELRCDPISGHTALYWYRQSLGQGLEFLIYFQGNSAPDKSGLPSDRFSAERTGGSVSTLTIQRTQQEDSAVYLCASSLAGKGYEQYFGPGTRLTVT.